This T cell receptor beta chain was documented in a study of molecular identifiers for immune sequencing clone quantification. V gave up 5 bases and J gave up 0 bases, with 11 bases separating them. The CDR3 runs to 16 residues. From germline, CDR1 is SEHNR and CDR2 FQNEAQ (reference sequence). TCRdb itself ran the PCR reads through MiXCR, one entry per CDR3 protein. The repertoire consists of about 640,000 distinct CDR3 sequences, with around 20% occurring once and the leading ten covering roughly 0.9%. This clonotype showed up many times. V usage is TRBV7-9 and J usage is TRBJ2-6; no reliable D call. The clonotype originates from a human donor in good health. Some libraries in this study had Jurkat cell RNA spiked in. The material sequenced was naive CD8+ T cells from blood, with Jurkat cell RNA spiked in. Described subset: FACS-sorted CD8+CD4-CCR7+CD45RA+ naive T cells. The CDR3 DNA is TGTGCCAGCAGCCCCCCCGACAACTCTGGGGCCAACGTCCTGACTTTC. Its protein is CASSPPDNSGANVLTF. The full variable domain, its missing parts supplied by reference TRBV7-9 and TRBJ2-6, is DTGVSQNPRHKITKRGQNVTFRCDPISEHNRLYWYRQTLGQGPEFLTYFQNEAQLEKSRLLSDRFSAERPKGSFSTLEIQRTEQGDSAMYLCASSPPDNSGANVLTFGAGSRLTVL.